These 14 T cell receptor beta chains were sequenced from one sample in a study of blood T cell repertoires in COVID-19. TCRdb keeps only in-frame clones here, not all; method: immunoSEQ multiplex PCR. The sample contains 240,000 or so clones, around 88% of which appear only once. The sequenced sample was PBMCs or T cells enriched from blood (not recorded which). These receptors all come from a man between 35 and 55 years old who had recovered from COVID-19.

The chain has TRBV19 and TRBJ1-5; 10 nucleotides match TRBD1. The CDR3 covers 16 residues. Germline V gene lookup returns CDR1 LNHDA and CDR2 SQIVND (reference sequence). J lost 5 bases, V lost 1 base, and 5 bases had no gene match. In DNA, the CDR3 is TGTGCCAGTAGTATAGCAGGACAGGGGGGATATCAGCCCCAGCATTTT. Translating gives CASSIAGQGGYQPQHF.

The rearrangement joins TRBV6-5 to TRBJ2-3; possible D gene TRBD2, 6 bases. Looked up from germline, CDR1 is MNHEY and CDR2 is SVGAGI. The V end was cut by 5 bases, the J end by 6 bases, with 15 bases between. The CDR3 is 14 residues long. In DNA form, the CDR3 reads TGTGCCAGCAGTCGACGGGTAGCGGTGGATACGCAGTATTTT. The encoded protein is CASSRRVAVDTQYF.

The rearrangement uses TRBV11-1 and TRBJ2-3; 12 bases are shared with TRBD2. This CDR3 has 16 residues. The V segment lost 5 bases and the J segment 1 base; nucleotides outside the gene matches: 4. Germline V lookup: CDR1 SGHAT, CDR2 FQDESV (reference sequence). This CDR3 is CASSRRLAGGTDTQYF. Here the CDR3 DNA reads TGTGCCAGCAGCCGTAGACTAGCGGGGGGCACAGATACGCAGTATTTT.

This clone has more than one count but fewer than ten. The chain joins TRBV6-4 to TRBJ2-1, with 10 bases fitting TRBD2. The CDR3 covers 15 residues. In germline, CDR1 is MRHNA, CDR2 SNTAGT. V dropped 0 bases and J dropped 4; count of bases not matched to a gene: 0. Here the CDR3 reads CASSDSTSGYNEQFF. As DNA, the CDR3 is TGTGCCAGCAGTGACTCGACTAGCGGGTACAATGAGCAGTTCTTC.

This chain joins TRBV29-1 and TRBJ1-1, with no clear D. Germline loops: CDR1 SQVTM, CDR2 ANQGSEA. There are 13 residues in the CDR3. V lost 2 bases and J 7 bases, leaving 14 bases between the germline ends. The CDR3 bases are TGCAGCGTTGAATGGCAACAAAATGTTGAAGCTTTCTTT. It yields the protein CSVEWQQNVEAFF.

The V and J genes are TRBV7-3 and TRBJ2-7, with 13 nucleotides matching TRBD2. V shed 4 bases and J 5 bases; nucleotides not matched to a gene: 2. The CDR3 covers 14 residues. The V gene's germline CDR1 is SGHTA and CDR2 FQGTGA. CDR3 in amino acids: CASSYGLAGDEQYF. The CDR3 DNA follows: TGTGCCAGCAGCTATGGACTAGCGGGAGACGAGCAGTACTTC.

The J gene is TRBJ1-4, the V gene TRBV10-2; the D gene is possibly TRBD1 (6 bases). Germline CDR1 and CDR2: WSHSY and SAAADI. CDR3 length: 14 amino acids. V was cut by 2 bases and J by 10 bases, with 14 bases left in between. CDR3 DNA sequence: TGCGCCAGCAGTGAGCCCGGGACACTCGGAAAACTGTTTTTT. Protein sequence: CASSEPGTLGKLFF.

The chain has TRBV28 and TRBJ2-5, with a tentative D call TRBD1 (5 bases). The CDR3 sequence is 14 residues long. The germline CDR1 and CDR2 sequences are MDHEN and SYDVKM. V shed 5 bases and J shed 1 base, with 11 bases lying between them. The CDR3 loop reads CASSLRQIQETQYF. CDR3 bases: TGTGCCAGCAGTCTCCGACAGATCCAAGAGACCCAGTACTTC.

This clone has more than one count but fewer than ten. The chain joins TRBV20-1 to TRBJ1-2; D possibly corresponds to TRBD1 (6 bases). The germline V gene encodes CDR1 DFQATT and CDR2 SNEGSKA (reference sequence). There are 11 residues in the CDR3. V was cut by 6 bases and J by 4 bases, with 9 bases left in between. CDR3 residues: CSAGQSYGYTF. In nucleotides, the CDR3 is TGCAGTGCAGGACAGAGCTATGGCTACACCTTC.

This chain joins TRBV4-3 and TRBJ2-2; 9 bases align to TRBD1. V lost 4 bases and J lost 5; bases outside the gene matches: 8. This CDR3 is 16 amino acids long. Germline values: CDR1 LGHNA, CDR2 YSLEER. The CDR3 spells CASSPRTGARTGELFF. In DNA form, the CDR3 reads TGCGCCAGCAGCCCCCGGACAGGGGCGAGGACCGGGGAGCTGTTTTTT.

This chain connects TRBV7-9 to TRBJ2-5, with D possibly being TRBD1 (5 bases). The CDR3 sequence is 14 residues long. V lost 1 base and J 3 bases, leaving 9 bases between the germline ends. From germline, CDR1 is SEHNR and CDR2 FQNEAQ (reference sequence). The CDR3 nucleotides read TGTGCCAGCAGCTTAGGTGGCAGGGAAGAGACCCAGTACTTC. As protein: CASSLGGREETQYF.

The V call is TRBV6-1, the J call TRBJ1-6, with 9 bases aligning to TRBD1. CDR3 length: 14 amino acids. Germline CDR1 MNHNS, CDR2 SASEGT. J was trimmed by 9 bases and V by 2 bases; bases with no gene match: 2. The CDR3 DNA reads TGTGCCAGCAGTGAATGGGACAGGGCTTCACCCCTCCACTTT. As protein: CASSEWDRASPLHF.

J is TRBJ1-6 and V is TRBV30, with TRBD1 identical over 9 bases. The CDR3 sequence is 16 residues long. V shed 3 bases and J 10 bases; nucleotides not matched to a gene: 13. Germline CDR1 and CDR2: GTSNPN and SVGIG (reference sequence). CDR3 amino acids: CAWRTTGQGYGSPLHF. The CDR3 coding sequence is TGTGCCTGGAGGACCACGGGACAGGGTTACGGGTCACCCCTCCACTTT.

The V call is TRBV7-9, the J call TRBJ1-1; D may be TRBD1 (5 bases). Trimming took off 3 bases at V and 4 bases at J, with 12 bases between the two ends. CDR1 SEHNR and CDR2 FQNEAQ come from the germline V gene (reference sequence). This CDR3 region has 14 residues. The CDR3 here is CASSFLSRATEAFF. The CDR3 nucleotides are TGTGCCAGCAGCTTCTTAAGCAGGGCCACTGAAGCTTTCTTT.